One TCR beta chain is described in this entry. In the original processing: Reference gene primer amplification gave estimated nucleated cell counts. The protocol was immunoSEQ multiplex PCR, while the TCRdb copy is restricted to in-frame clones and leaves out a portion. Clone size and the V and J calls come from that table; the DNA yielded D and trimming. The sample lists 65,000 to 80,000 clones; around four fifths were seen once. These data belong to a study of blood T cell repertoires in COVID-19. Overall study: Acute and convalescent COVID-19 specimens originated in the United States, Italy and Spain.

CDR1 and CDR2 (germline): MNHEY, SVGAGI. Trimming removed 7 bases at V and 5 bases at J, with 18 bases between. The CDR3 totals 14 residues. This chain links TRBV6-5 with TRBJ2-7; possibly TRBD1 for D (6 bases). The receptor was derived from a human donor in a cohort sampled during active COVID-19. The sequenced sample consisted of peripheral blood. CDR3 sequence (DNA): TGTGCCAGCATTCAAGGGGGAGCACGGGACGAGCAGTACTTC. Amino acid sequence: CASIQGGARDEQYF.